A selection of T cell receptor beta chains follows, all from one sample in a study of cytomegalovirus exposure and HLA in healthy donors. Repertoires were generated with immunoSEQ multiplex PCR, while TCRdb's copy carries only in-frame clones and drops some. The top ten clones hold 2.7% of a sample with roughly 200,000 clones, approximately 85% of them seen once. Sequencing input: PBMCs. Every receptor here comes from a middle-aged woman in good health and CMV-seronegative. Each CDR3 is given with its conserved first and last residue. The order of the fields is D gene, clone size, J gene, V gene, CDR3 protein, CDR3 DNA. D genes are given only for firm matches. Rows may omit the clone size; those that give it use once, few, many or a size class.

D: TRBD1
size: few
J: TRBJ1-5
V: TRBV5-5
CDR3: CASSSGQFNQPQHF
DNA: TGTGCCAGCAGCTCGGGACAGTTCAATCAGCCCCAGCATTTT

D: TRBD2
size: -
J: TRBJ2-3
V: TRBV28
CDR3: CASRTIAGSGRRDTQYF
DNA: TGTGCCAGCAGGACGATAGCCGGTAGCGGGAGGCGGGATACGCAGTATTTT

D: TRBD1
size: -
J: TRBJ2-7
V: TRBV5-1
CDR3: CASPPGQGISYEQYF
DNA: TGCGCCAGTCCTCCGGGACAGGGGATCTCCTACGAGCAGTACTTC

D: -
size: -
J: TRBJ2-2
V: TRBV25-1
CDR3: CATRWGVNTGELFF
DNA: TGTGCCACCCGGTGGGGGGTCAACACCGGGGAGCTGTTTTTT

D: -
size: once
J: TRBJ2-5
V: TRBV6-5
CDR3: CASSSGTVLRGQYF
DNA: TGTGCCAGCAGTTCCGGGACTGTGCTACGAGGGCAGTACTTC

D: -
size: -
J: TRBJ1-3
V: TRBV19
CDR3: CASSIVRAQERNTIYF
DNA: TGTGCCAGTAGTATAGTGAGGGCGCAGGAAAGAAACACCATATATTTT

D: TRBD2
size: -
J: TRBJ2-5
V: TRBV11-2
CDR3: CASSPELLAVHETQYF
DNA: TGTGCCAGCAGCCCAGAACTACTAGCGGTTCATGAGACCCAGTACTTC

D: -
size: -
J: TRBJ1-1
V: TRBV7-9
CDR3: CASIGANTEAFF
DNA: TGTGCCAGCATTGGGGCGAACACTGAAGCTTTCTTT

D: TRBD1
size: -
J: TRBJ2-7
V: TRBV11-2
CDR3: CASSRGQDSYEQYF
DNA: TGTGCCAGCAGCCGAGGACAGGACTCCTACGAGCAGTACTTC

D: -
size: -
J: TRBJ2-1
V: TRBV11-2
CDR3: CASRPAATSYNEQFF
DNA: TGTGCCAGCAGACCGGCGGCCACCTCCTACAATGAGCAGTTCTTC

D: -
size: few
J: TRBJ2-7
V: TRBV29-1
CDR3: CSVEEDSYEQYF
DNA: TGCAGCGTAGAGGAGGACAGCTACGAGCAGTACTTC

D: -
size: -
J: TRBJ1-1
V: TRBV19
CDR3: CASTRGPNTEAFF
DNA: TGTGCCAGTACAAGGGGCCCGAACACTGAAGCTTTCTTT

D: -
size: -
J: TRBJ2-7
V: TRBV5-1
CDR3: CASTPPGSYEQYF
DNA: TGCGCCAGCACCCCCCCAGGTTCCTACGAGCAGTACTTC

D: -
size: -
J: TRBJ1-5
V: TRBV11-2
CDR3: CASSPNRVQPQHF
DNA: TGTGCCAGCAGCCCAAACCGGGTTCAGCCCCAGCATTTT

D: TRBD1
size: -
J: TRBJ1-1
V: TRBV6-6
CDR3: CASRVHQGVNTEAFF
DNA: TGTGCCAGCAGAGTACACCAGGGGGTGAACACTGAAGCTTTCTTT

D: TRBD2
size: -
J: TRBJ2-3
V: TRBV7-3
CDR3: CASSHGGTDTQYF
DNA: TGTGCCAGCAGCCACGGGGGGACAGATACGCAGTATTTT

D: -
size: -
J: TRBJ2-5
V: TRBV10-2
CDR3: CASTGGGAVQETQYF
DNA: TGCGCCAGCACCGGCGGTGGGGCAGTCCAAGAGACCCAGTACTTC

D: TRBD1
size: -
J: TRBJ1-2
V: TRBV29-1
CDR3: CSVGGQGRYGYTF
DNA: TGCAGCGTTGGCGGACAGGGAAGGTATGGCTACACCTTC

D: -
size: -
J: TRBJ2-7
V: TRBV9
CDR3: CASSGRGTYEQYF
DNA: TGTGCCAGCAGCGGAAGGGGGACCTACGAGCAGTACTTC

D: -
size: -
J: TRBJ2-2
V: TRBV6-4
CDR3: CASSSSLNTGELFF
DNA: TGTGCCAGCAGTTCCAGTTTGAACACCGGGGAGCTGTTTTTT

D: TRBD2
size: -
J: TRBJ2-7
V: TRBV18
CDR3: CASSQAGTSGYEQYF
DNA: TGTGCCAGCTCACAAGCCGGGACTAGCGGCTACGAGCAGTACTTC